This TCR beta chain was captured by sequencing in a study of chemoradiotherapy in HPV16-positive cancers. Study context: Functional T-cell assays on a couple of HPV16-positive patients' cells defined candidate HPV-specific clones and common TCR motifs.

Sequenced by immunoSEQ multiplex PCR; TCRdb stores in-frame clones only, minus some. The data hold about 22,000 clones, with around 90% observed a single time. This CDR3 comprises 17 residues. Between the trimmed V and J ends, which lost 2 bases and 2 bases, there was a span of 18 bases. The chain carries TRBV23-1 and TRBJ1-2, with a weak D call TRBD1 (6 bases). TRBV23-1 qualifies as an ORF whose function is uncertain. Specimen: blood, collected from a patient who underwent chemoradiotherapy. The source is a human donor with HPV-associated anogenital cancer. CDR3 in amino acids: CASSQPAITGMNYGYTF. CDR3 nucleotide sequence: TGCGCCAGCAGTCAACCGGCGATTACAGGGATGAACTATGGCTACACCTTC.